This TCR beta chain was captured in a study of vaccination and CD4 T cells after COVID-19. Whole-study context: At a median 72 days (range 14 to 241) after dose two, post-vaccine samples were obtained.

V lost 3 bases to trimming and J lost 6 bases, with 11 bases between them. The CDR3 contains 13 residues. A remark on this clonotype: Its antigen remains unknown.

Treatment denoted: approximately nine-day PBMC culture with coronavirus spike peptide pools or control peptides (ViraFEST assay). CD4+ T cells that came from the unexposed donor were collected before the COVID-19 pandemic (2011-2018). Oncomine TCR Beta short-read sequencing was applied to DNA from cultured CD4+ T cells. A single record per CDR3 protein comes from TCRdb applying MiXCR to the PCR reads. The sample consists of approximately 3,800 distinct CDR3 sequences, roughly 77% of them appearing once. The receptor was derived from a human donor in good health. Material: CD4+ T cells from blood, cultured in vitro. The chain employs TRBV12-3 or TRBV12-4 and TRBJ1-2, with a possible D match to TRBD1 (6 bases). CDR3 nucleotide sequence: TGTGCCAGCAGTTTTAAACAGGGAAATGGCTACACCTTC. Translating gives CASSFKQGNGYTF.